This T cell receptor (beta chain) was sequenced during a study of blood T cell repertoires in COVID-19. In the study overall: Acute and convalescent COVID-19 specimens originated in the United States, Italy and Spain. Sources were T cells, B-cell-depleted T cells, or PBMCs; the material itself was cDNA or gDNA.

The germline V gene has CDR1 SGHNT and CDR2 YYREEE (reference sequence). With 4 bases clipped from V and 4 bases from J, the junction kept 10 bases outside the gene matches. This CDR3 comprises 16 residues. This clone showed up just once. Original handling: Nucleated cell counts were estimated from reference gene primer amplification. The data were produced by immunoSEQ multiplex PCR, yet TCRdb's version contains in-frame clones alone and is incomplete. The V and J calls and clone size are taken from that table; D and trimming were inferred from the DNA. The data contain approximately 12,000 clones, 80% to 90% of them singletons.

The specimen sequenced was peripheral blood. This clonotype originated in a human donor in a cohort sampled during active COVID-19. V and J are TRBV5-4 and TRBJ2-2; 7 bases map to TRBD1. Here the CDR3 DNA reads TGTGCCAGCAGCACCGGACAGGTCTCGGGCACCGGGGAGCTGTTTTTT. Its protein product is CASSTGQVSGTGELFF.